This T cell receptor (beta chain) was documented in a study of blood T cell repertoires in COVID-19. As for the study in general: COVID-19 samples collected from the United States, Italy and Spain covered acute and convalescent phases. The analysed material was cDNA or gDNA that came from T cells, B-cell-depleted T cells, or PBMCs.

Original data processing: Researchers report that nucleated cell counts were estimated from reference gene primer amplification. Sequenced by immunoSEQ multiplex PCR; TCRdb stores in-frame clones only, minus some. For V, J and clone size, that table is used; D and trimming come from the DNA. Of under 400,000 clones in the sample, around 89% were seen once. The V gene's germline CDR1 is SGDLS and CDR2 YYNGEE. This CDR3 region has 17 residues. V was clipped by 4 bases and J by 0 bases; unmatched bases: 10. The receptor was isolated from a man younger than 35 with active or convalescent COVID-19. The rearrangement joins TRBV9 to TRBJ2-7, with 10 positions matching TRBD1. Sequenced material: peripheral blood. The CDR3 DNA is TGTGCCAGCAGCACATCCTTAGACAGGGGGCCCTCCTACGAGCAGTACTTC. Translated, it gives CASSTSLDRGPSYEQYF. Complete variable domain (other parts from reference TRBV9 and TRBJ2-7): DSGVTQTPKHLITATGQRVTLRCSPRSGDLSVYWYQQSLDQGLQFLIQYYNGEERAKGNILERFSAQQFPDLHSELNLSSLELGDSALYFCASSTSLDRGPSYEQYFGPGTRLTVT.